This T cell receptor (beta chain) was obtained from a study of post-analysis software for immune sequencing data. This CDR3 is built from 14 residues. The ends were cut back, 0 bases at V and 7 bases at J, with 10 bases in the middle. Per germline, CDR1 MNHEY and CDR2 SVGEGT. Study-wide findings and caveats: There were five or six TRBV segments more frequent in patients than controls, and TRBV5-6, TRBV5-1 and TRBV20-1 were among them.

With regard to this clonotype: No antigen is known for it.

Included in the TCR beta cDNA libraries were unique molecular identifiers. Via MiXCR, TCRdb re-called the PCR reads, giving one row per CDR3 protein. The data show 450,000 to 700,000 distinct CDR3 sequences, around 44% seen once. Material for sequencing was blood. The V and J genes are TRBV6-2 or TRBV6-3 and TRBJ2-1; D call uncertain. This TCR was recovered from a girl aged 10 to 17 with multiple sclerosis. The CDR3 spells CASSYSIVGNEQFF. For the CDR3, the DNA is TGTGCCAGCAGTTACTCGATTGTCGGGAATGAGCAGTTCTTC.